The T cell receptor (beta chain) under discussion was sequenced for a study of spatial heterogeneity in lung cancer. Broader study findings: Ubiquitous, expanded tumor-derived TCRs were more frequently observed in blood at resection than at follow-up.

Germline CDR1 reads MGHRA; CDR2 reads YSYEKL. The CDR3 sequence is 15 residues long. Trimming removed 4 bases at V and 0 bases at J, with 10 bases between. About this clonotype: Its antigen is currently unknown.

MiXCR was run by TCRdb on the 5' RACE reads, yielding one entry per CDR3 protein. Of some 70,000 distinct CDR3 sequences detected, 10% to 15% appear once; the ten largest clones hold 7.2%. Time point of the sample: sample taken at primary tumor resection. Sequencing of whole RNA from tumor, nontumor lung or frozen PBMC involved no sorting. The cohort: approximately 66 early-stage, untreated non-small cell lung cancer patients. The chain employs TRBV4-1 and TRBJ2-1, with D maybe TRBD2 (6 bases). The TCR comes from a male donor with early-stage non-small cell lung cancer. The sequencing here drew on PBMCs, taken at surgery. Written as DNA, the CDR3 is TGCGCCAGCAGCCGGAGGGAGGACTCCTACAATGAGCAGTTCTTC. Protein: CASSRREDSYNEQFF.